Below are 2 T cell receptor beta chains sequenced from a single sample in a study of cytomegalovirus exposure and HLA in healthy donors. The PCR made use of 60 Vbeta and 13 Jbeta primers. Sequenced by immunoSEQ multiplex PCR; TCRdb stores in-frame clones only, minus some. This sample has about 130,000 clones; 77% occur once, and the top ten carry about 4.3%. What was sequenced was PBMCs. The receptors derive from a male donor in good health and CMV-seropositive.

V and J are TRBV14 and TRBJ2-7; tentative D call: TRBD1 (7 bases). The length of the CDR3 is 14 residues. V shed 1 base and J shed 6 bases, with 13 bases lying between them. Germline CDR1 is SGHDN and CDR2 is FVKESK. CDR3 in DNA: TGTGCCAGCAGCCAAGTGGCCAGGGGGGTCGAGCAGTACTTC. Its protein is CASSQVARGVEQYF.

V is TRBV11-2 and J is TRBJ2-5; TRBD1 might be the D (5 bases). V was shortened by 5 bases and J by 4 bases, with 14 bases between the two germline ends. Germline V gives CDR1 SGHAT, CDR2 FQNNGV. The CDR3 is 14 amino acids. DNA for the CDR3: TGTGCCAGCAGCCCCAGACAGTTCCTAGAGACCCAGTACTTC. Protein product: CASSPRQFLETQYF. Variable domain in full (rest from reference TRBV11-2 and TRBJ2-5): EAGVAQSPRYKIIEKRQSVAFWCNPISGHATLYWYQQILGQGPKLLIQFQNNGVVDDSQLPKDRFSAERLKGVDSTLKIQPAKLEDSAVYLCASSPRQFLETQYFGPGTRLLVL.